This TCR beta chain derives from a study of blood T cell repertoires in COVID-19. Study context: Both acute and convalescent COVID-19 samples were obtained from the United States, Italy and Spain. In each case, the material was cDNA or gDNA derived from T cells, B-cell-depleted T cells, or PBMCs.

There are 14 residues in the CDR3. CDR1 and CDR2 from the germline V gene are PRHDT and FYEKMQ (reference sequence). The V gene lost 5 bases and the J gene lost 7 bases, with 17 bases spanning the gap. Per the authors' pipeline: Reference gene primer amplification yielded estimated nucleated cell counts. Assay: immunoSEQ multiplex PCR; the TCRdb copy retains only in-frame clones and omits some. V, J and clone size reflect that table, while D and trimming were determined from the DNA. Of under 150,000 clones in the sample, roughly 85% were seen once. This chain uses TRBV13 with TRBJ1-1, with D uncertain. The sequenced material came from peripheral blood. This clonotype originated in a human donor in a cohort sampled during active COVID-19. CDR3 in amino acids: CASSHSGPSVEAFF. The CDR3 DNA sequence: TGTGCCAGCAGCCACTCTGGCCCCAGCGTTGAAGCTTTCTTT.